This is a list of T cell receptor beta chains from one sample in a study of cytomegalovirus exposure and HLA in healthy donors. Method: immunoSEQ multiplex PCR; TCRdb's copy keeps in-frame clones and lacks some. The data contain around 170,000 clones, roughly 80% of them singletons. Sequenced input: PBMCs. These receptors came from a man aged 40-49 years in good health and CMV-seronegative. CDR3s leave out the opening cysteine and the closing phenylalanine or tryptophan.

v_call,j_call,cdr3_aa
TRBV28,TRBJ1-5,ASSFSRRTGGAGRNQPQH
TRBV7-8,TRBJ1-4,ASSLDVGRGQLF
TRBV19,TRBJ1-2,AVGGQFYGYT
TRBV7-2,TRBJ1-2,TSSTGPSGYGYT
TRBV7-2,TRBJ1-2,ASSLVAGNGYT
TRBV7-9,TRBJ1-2,ASSSHTGGDGGYT
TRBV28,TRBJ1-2,ASTLARAVYGYT
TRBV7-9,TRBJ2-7,ASSGTAYEQY
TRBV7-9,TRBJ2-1,ASSSRVEQF
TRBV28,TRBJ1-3,ASLRGPSGNTIY
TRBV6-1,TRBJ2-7,ASTLEDGSSYEQY
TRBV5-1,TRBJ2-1,ASSLVSHTLVGNEQF
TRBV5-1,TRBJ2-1,ASSFWGTEQF
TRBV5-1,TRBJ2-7,ASSSGLAGTYEQY
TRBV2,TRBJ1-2,ASSEQQLTNYGYT
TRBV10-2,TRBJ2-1,ASSENGRERRNEQF
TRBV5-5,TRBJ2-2,ASSPTGTGDTGELF
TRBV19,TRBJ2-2,AAGGDRTSATGELF
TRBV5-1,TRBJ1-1,ASSLSGSPRAF
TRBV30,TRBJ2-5,AWGVLRGRETQY
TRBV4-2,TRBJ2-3,ASSQLPTSASPSTDTQY
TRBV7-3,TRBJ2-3,ASSSQGQVSTDTQY
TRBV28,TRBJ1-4,ASSGTGWEKLF
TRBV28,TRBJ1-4,ATRGAGGEKLF
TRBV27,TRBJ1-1,ASSPSTRMNTEAF
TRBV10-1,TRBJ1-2,ASSVPGGVNRGRWYGYT
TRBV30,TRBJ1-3,AGPRDSQGNTIY
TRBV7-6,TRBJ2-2,ASSSQPQGSTGELF
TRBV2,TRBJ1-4,ASSVGRWNEKLF
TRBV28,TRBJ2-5,ASSSAGTSGGGGGY
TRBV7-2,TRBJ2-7,ASSLVDRRKQY
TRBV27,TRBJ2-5,ASSLTPGRAETQY
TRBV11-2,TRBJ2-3,ASSFRRDTQY
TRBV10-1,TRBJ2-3,ASSEVGGSGTDTQY
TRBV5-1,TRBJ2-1,ASSPLAGGRNEQF
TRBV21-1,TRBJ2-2,ASSKEGTENTGELF
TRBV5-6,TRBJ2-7,ASSDGTGSANYEQY
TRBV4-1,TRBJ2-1,ASSQDASGRAGNEQF
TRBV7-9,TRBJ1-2,ASSRDGPLGGYT
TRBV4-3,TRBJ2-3,ASSQIRDSSDTQY
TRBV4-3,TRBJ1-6,ASSRTGRGNSPLH
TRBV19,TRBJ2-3,ATSPQRGPGDTQY